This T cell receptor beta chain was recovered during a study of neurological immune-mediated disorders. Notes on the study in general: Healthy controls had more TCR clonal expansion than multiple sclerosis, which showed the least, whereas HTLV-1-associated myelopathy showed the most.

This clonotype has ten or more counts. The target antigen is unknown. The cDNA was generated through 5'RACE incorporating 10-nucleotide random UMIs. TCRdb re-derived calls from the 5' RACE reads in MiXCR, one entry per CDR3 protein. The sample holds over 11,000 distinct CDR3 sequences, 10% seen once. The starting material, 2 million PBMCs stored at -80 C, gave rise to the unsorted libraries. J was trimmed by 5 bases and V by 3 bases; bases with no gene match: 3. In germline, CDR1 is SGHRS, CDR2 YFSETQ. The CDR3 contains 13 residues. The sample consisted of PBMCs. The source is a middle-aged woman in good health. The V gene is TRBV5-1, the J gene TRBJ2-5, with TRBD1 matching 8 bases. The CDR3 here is CASSSGGVETQYF. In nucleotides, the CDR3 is TGCGCCAGCAGCTCAGGGGGCGTGGAGACCCAGTACTTC.